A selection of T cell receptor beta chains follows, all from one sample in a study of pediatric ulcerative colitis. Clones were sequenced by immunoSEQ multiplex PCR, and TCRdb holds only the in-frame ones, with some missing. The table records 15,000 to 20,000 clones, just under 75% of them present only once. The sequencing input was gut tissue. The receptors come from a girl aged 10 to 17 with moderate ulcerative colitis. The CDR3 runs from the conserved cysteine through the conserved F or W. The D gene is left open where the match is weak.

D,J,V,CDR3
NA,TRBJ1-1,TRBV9,CASSVGTERMNTEAFF
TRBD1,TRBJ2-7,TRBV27,CASSFGQGGPYEQYF
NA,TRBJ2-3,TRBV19,CATTEEEGYTQYF
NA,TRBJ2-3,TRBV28,CASSSPDRSTQYF
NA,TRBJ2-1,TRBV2,CASTISVGNEQFF
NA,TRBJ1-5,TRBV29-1,CSVWGPTRRNQPQHF
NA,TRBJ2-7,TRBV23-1,CASSPPLAQAAYEQYF
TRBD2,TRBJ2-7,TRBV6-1,CASPPGGRIYEQYF
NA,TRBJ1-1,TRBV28,CASSLSTTLGSTEAFF
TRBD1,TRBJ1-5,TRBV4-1,CASSQNQGVGQPQHF
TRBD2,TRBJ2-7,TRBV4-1,CASSQETSLQAYEQYF
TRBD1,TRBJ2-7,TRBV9,CASSPQTGTASYEQYF
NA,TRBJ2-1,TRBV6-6,CASRPDRREQFF
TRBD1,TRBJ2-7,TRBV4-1,CASSQGQASSYEQYF
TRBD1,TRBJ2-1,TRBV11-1,CASSLRGDRGDNEQFF
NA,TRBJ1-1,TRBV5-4,CASSLDSPTEAFF
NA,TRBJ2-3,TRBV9,CASSVQEGDTQYF
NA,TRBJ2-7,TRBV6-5,CASSPGARYEQYF
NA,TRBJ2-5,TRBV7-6,CASSLEGRGQETQYF
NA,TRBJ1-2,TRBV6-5,CASSYPSGNGYTF
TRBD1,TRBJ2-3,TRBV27,CASRTGAGDTQYF
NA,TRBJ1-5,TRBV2,CASSAEPLNQPQHF
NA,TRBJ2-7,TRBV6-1,CASSEFETFVYEQYF
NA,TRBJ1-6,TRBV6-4,CASSLDPIYNSPLHF
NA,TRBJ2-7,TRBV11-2,CASSLDYEQYF
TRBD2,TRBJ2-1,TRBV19,CASSSGLAGGHSYNEQFF
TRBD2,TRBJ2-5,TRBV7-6,CASSFAGVAGEETQYF
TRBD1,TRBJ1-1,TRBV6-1,CASSEQGGITEAFF
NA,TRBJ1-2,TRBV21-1,CASLPMGRYPNYGYTF
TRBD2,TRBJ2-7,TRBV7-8,CASSLGWGLSSGRADEQYF
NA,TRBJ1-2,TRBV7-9,CASSLYRDADGYTF
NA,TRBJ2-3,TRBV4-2,CASSQRLGGWDTQYF
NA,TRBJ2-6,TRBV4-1,CASSHNPPDSGANVLTF
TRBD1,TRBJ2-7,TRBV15,CATSPGQGPPYEQYF
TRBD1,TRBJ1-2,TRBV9,CASSAGTADINYGYTF
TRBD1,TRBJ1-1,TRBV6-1,CASSEARDRAFF
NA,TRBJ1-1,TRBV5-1,CASSSPPGQLNTEAFF